Below, 14 T cell receptor beta chains from the same sample are listed, as sequenced in a study of OX40 agonist ivuxolimab in advanced cancers. Method: immunoSEQ multiplex PCR; TCRdb's copy keeps in-frame clones and lacks some. This table holds tens of thousands of clones, 82% found once. The material was CD4+ or CD8+ T cells sorted from blood, obtained in a trial of the OX40 agonist ivuxolimab. These receptors originate from an adult with an advanced solid tumor such as melanoma, head and neck, liver or kidney cancer.

The genes are TRBV19 and TRBJ2-1, with TRBD2 matching 13 bases. This CDR3 spans 17 amino acids. Losses at the gene ends were 3 bases for V and 8 bases for J; bases not matched to a gene: 10. The germline CDR1 and CDR2 sequences are LNHDA and SQIVND (reference sequence). This chain's CDR3 is CASSMWTSGSRPHEQFF. Here the CDR3 DNA reads TGTGCCAGTAGTATGTGGACTAGCGGGAGTCGCCCACATGAGCAGTTCTTC.

CDR3 protein: CASSERTSGEQYF. The CDR3 nucleotides are TGCGCCAGCAGCGAAAGGACTAGCGGGGAGCAGTACTTC. The chain links TRBV5-1 to TRBJ2-7; 11 nucleotides line up with TRBD2. Germline assignment: CDR1 SGHRS and CDR2 YFSETQ. The CDR3 is 13 amino acids. The V gene end was trimmed by 4 bases and the J gene end by 7 bases; junction bases not matched to a gene: 4.

The CDR3 DNA sequence: TGTGCCAGCAGTCCTCTAGGGGGGCGAGGGAACTATGGCTACACCTTC. It codes for CASSPLGGRGNYGYTF. V gene TRBV27 combines with J gene TRBJ1-2; perhaps TRBD1 as D (6 bases). This CDR3 has 16 amino acids. The germline CDR1 and CDR2 sequences are MNHEY and SMNVEV (reference sequence). With 5 bases removed from V and 2 bases from J, the gap between germline ends came to 18 bases.

The chain combines TRBV2 with TRBJ2-7; 12 bases match TRBD2. The CDR3 length is 18 residues. The germline V gene has CDR1 SNHLY and CDR2 FYNNEI. J gave up 3 bases and V 6 bases, and 15 bases lay outside the gene matches. This CDR3 is CASRQGLAGASFVYEQYF. The CDR3 DNA reads TGTGCCAGCAGGCAGGGACTAGCGGGCGCTTCTTTTGTCTACGAGCAGTACTTC.

The V gene is TRBV19, the J gene TRBJ2-5; D ambiguous. Germline CDR1 is LNHDA and CDR2 is SQIVND (reference sequence). V was pared by 8 bases and J by 3 bases, with 4 bases between. The CDR3 spans 10 residues. Written as DNA, the CDR3 is TGTGCCAGTGGGAAAGAGACCCAGTACTTC. Translated: CASGKETQYF.

This clone was detected only once. The V call is TRBV6-1, the J call TRBJ1-1; weak D call: TRBD1 (5 bases). Per germline, CDR1 MNHNS and CDR2 SASEGT. The CDR3 length is 12 residues. Deletions cut 5 bases from V and 11 bases from J, with 15 bases between. The CDR3 protein is CASSRTGQDAFF. CDR3 in DNA: TGTGCCAGCAGTCGGACGGGGCAGGATGCTTTCTTT.

This clone was picked up one time. The chain combines TRBV7-9 with TRBJ2-5; 10 bases line up with TRBD2. The CDR3 is made up of 14 amino acids. CDR1 SEHNR and CDR2 FQNEAQ come from the germline V gene (reference sequence). Germline trimming cut 6 bases from V and 3 bases from J; bases unmatched to any gene: 4. Here the CDR3 reads CASSRLAGEETQYF. The CDR3 coding sequence is TGTGCCAGCAGTCGGCTAGCGGGAGAAGAGACCCAGTACTTC.

The chain couples TRBV11-2 to TRBJ2-1; no reliable D call. Germline-derived CDR1 and CDR2 are SGHAT and FQNNGV. V was trimmed by 1 base and J by 8 bases, leaving 6 bases between them. The CDR3 has 12 amino acids. CDR3 coding DNA: TGTGCCAGCAGCTTAGTGGCGGATGAGCAGTTCTTC. It encodes CASSLVADEQFF.

V gene TRBV10-3 combines with J gene TRBJ2-6, with D possibly TRBD2 on 5 matching bases. Germline loops: CDR1 ENHRY, CDR2 SYGVKD. Trimming removed 5 bases from V and 0 bases from J, with 17 bases in between. The CDR3 contains 18 residues. The CDR3 loop is CAISPGPGTNSGANVLTF. Here the CDR3 DNA reads TGTGCCATCAGTCCAGGACCGGGAACGAACTCTGGGGCCAACGTCCTGACTTTC.

Comments on this clone: Given the absence of the conserved phenylalanine or tryptophan at the CDR3 end, a read error is likely. The DNA is omitted, as the CDR3 cannot be located on it reliably, and the CDR3 follows TCRdb's listing. The rearrangement joins TRBV5-4 to TRBJ1-2; the DNA was not used to check the table's D call, TRBD1. The CDR3 has 11 residues if both end residues are counted. Germline V CDR1 and CDR2: SGHNT, YYREEE (reference sequence). CDR3 protein: CASSSDRVVAV.

This clone was observed a few times. J is TRBJ1-1 and V is TRBV10-3; 8 bases are a match to TRBD1. The CDR3 runs 19 residues. CDR1 is ENHRY, CDR2 SYGVKD, per germline. The ends lost 0 bases at V and 1 base at J; junction bases unmatched: 13. CDR3 protein: CAISESRQGIMGTNTEAFF. As DNA, the CDR3 is TGTGCCATCAGTGAGTCGAGACAGGGGATCATGGGGACGAACACTGAAGCTTTCTTT.

The table lists this clone with a few counts. This chain uses TRBV7-8 with TRBJ2-3, with 9 bases identical to TRBD2. With 5 bases clipped from V and 0 bases from J, the junction kept 9 bases outside the gene matches. The germline CDR1 and CDR2 sequences are SGHVS and FQNEAQ. The CDR3 sequence is 17 residues long. The CDR3 spells CASSTGIAGVSTDTQYF. In DNA, the CDR3 is TGTGCCAGCAGCACCGGGATAGCGGGAGTAAGCACAGATACGCAGTATTTT.

This chain links TRBV2 with TRBJ2-7; 8 bases map to TRBD1. V trimming: 6 bases; J trimming: 3 bases; junction bases outside the gene matches: 7. Germline CDR1 and CDR2: SNHLY and FYNNEI. The CDR3 runs to 14 residues. DNA for the CDR3: TGTGCCAGCAGCGGGTTTACAGGGGGCTACGAGCAGTACTTC. This encodes CASSGFTGGYEQYF.

This rearrangement joins TRBV9 to TRBJ2-5; the D is unclear. The CDR3 is 15 amino acids. CDR1 and CDR2 from the germline V gene are SGDLS and YYNGEE. V dropped 2 bases and J dropped 2 bases, with 13 bases sitting between them. The CDR3 DNA sequence: TGTGCCAGCAGCGTTTTCGGTGGTACTCAAGAGACCCAGTACTTC. Its translation is CASSVFGGTQETQYF.